This TCR beta chain emerged from a study of T cell responses to AZD1222 COVID-19 vaccine. As for this clone: Its antigen remains unknown.

Points from the study as a whole: Across spike, vaccine-associated CD4 TCRs were found, dominant at 160-218 and 743-854. Baseline serology detected seropositivity in only a handful of AZD1222 recipients.

Data came from immunoSEQ multiplex PCR; TCRdb stores just in-frame clones and leaves some out. The sample holds about 160,000 clones, approximately 90% seen once. The V end lost 1 base, the J end lost 1 base, and 17 bases lay between the germline ends. Germline CDR1 and CDR2: SEHNR and FQNEAQ (reference sequence). This CDR3 region has 17 residues. V gene TRBV7-9 combines with J gene TRBJ2-7, with a tentative D call TRBD1 (5 bases). The TCR originated in an adult in good health. This specimen consisted of peripheral blood, obtained on day 0 of MenACWY control vaccination. CDR3 protein: CASSLDGFGQKSYEQYF. CDR3 DNA: TGTGCCAGCAGCTTAGATGGATTCGGACAAAAATCCTACGAGCAGTACTTC.